The sequence of this T cell receptor (beta chain) was determined in a study of blood T cell repertoires in COVID-19. Study at large: Donors in the United States, Italy and Spain gave samples during acute or convalescent COVID-19. T cells, B-cell-depleted T cells, or PBMCs supplied cDNA or gDNA.

This CDR3 contains 13 residues. V was pared by 2 bases and J by 8 bases, with 12 bases between. CDR1 is SEHNR and CDR2 is FQNEAQ in the germline V gene (reference sequence). This clone was recorded only once. In the original processing: Amplified reference gene primers provided the basis for estimating nucleated cell counts. TCRdb keeps only in-frame clones here, not all; method: immunoSEQ multiplex PCR. V and J calls and clone size follow that table, whereas D and trimming were derived from the DNA. The sample has around 57,000 clones, roughly 80% seen once. The source material was peripheral blood. The source is a woman aged 60 to 75 with acute or convalescent COVID-19. This chain uses TRBV7-9 with TRBJ1-2; no definite D call. CDR3 sequence reads: CASSLSQPRGYTF. The CDR3 coding sequence is TGTGCCAGCAGCTTATCACAGCCACGGGGCTACACCTTC.